This T cell receptor beta chain was captured in a study of Ad26.COV2.S vaccination and SARS-CoV-2 variants listed by TCRdb under 2021. For context, the study as a whole: Donors in the vaccine arm were drawn from COV1001, a multicentre, randomized, double-blind, placebo-controlled phase I-IIa trial testing Ad26.COV2.S in healthy adults. Ad26.COV2.S was administered intramuscularly at 5 x 10^10 or 1 x 10^11 viral particles, either as a single shot or as two shots given 56 days apart. TCRbeta repertoire sequencing served as the tool for gauging how specific and how broad the SARS-CoV-2-reactive T cell receptors were following Ad26.COV2.S vaccination. A total of around 32 samples were included in the TCR-sequenced set, comprising roughly 19 Ad26.COV2.S vaccine recipients, 5 placebo recipients and 8 SARS-CoV-2 convalescent individuals. Participants in the trial were split at random into five groups of five each, receiving low-dose or high-dose Ad26.COV2.S once or twice, or else placebo on both occasions. Investigators remained blinded to trial group allocation during experiments and outcome assessment.

The cysteine opens and the phenylalanine closes a CDR3 of 15 amino acids. Solely the CDR3 DNA is kept, with 45 bases framed from the first base. For CDR1 and CDR2, the germline V gene lists SNHLY and FYNNEI. Trimming at the junction amounts to 4 bases on V and 5 bases on J, and the germline ends lie 12 bases apart. As regards this clone: Its recognized antigen is unknown. No base quality information exists; no much larger clone differs at one position.

The immunoSEQ Assay was the method used to sequence TCRbeta CDR3 regions. After extraction, genomic DNA underwent amplification by bias-controlled multiplex PCR, followed by high-throughput sequencing. Under the source paper's analysis protocol: Collapsing and filtering of sequences were performed to quantify the absolute abundance of each unique TCRbeta CDR3 region. T cell fraction was estimated by normalizing TCRbeta template counts to usable DNA, with usable DNA measured through amplification of reference genes found in all nucleated cells. Repertoire TCRs were annotated as SARS-CoV-2-specific when V gene, CDR3 amino acid sequence and J gene were exactly matched to a known reactive TCR set. The reference SARS-CoV-2 TCR set was obtained from MIRA and was filtered for enrichment in COVID-19-positive ImmuneCODE repertoires, whereby public or cross-reactive TCRs were removed. Using the MIRA antigens, annotated TCRs were further analysed by specific ORF or by position within an ORF. Breadth was defined as the number of annotated unique rearrangements divided by the total number of unique productive rearrangements, and depth was defined as the summed frequency of the annotated unique rearrangements. TCR breadth was compared between groups using two-sided Wilcoxon rank-sum tests. TCRdb limited this immuneACCESS table to in-frame rearrangements with V and J called. A share of clones is missing; checked studies link under half to unresolved V genes, and the rest is unexplained. The D gene and trimming were derived from the DNA, and the V and J assignments and clone size from that table. The sample table contains some 340,000 clones; only one count was recorded for around four fifths of them. The ten top clones hold 2% to 2.5% of the sample.

What the treatment or condition label conveys for this sample: 15 to 20 received Ad26.COV2.S at low or high dose, single or two shots; about 5 received placebo; per-sample allocation not given. Repertoires of vaccine and placebo recipients were sequenced from samples collected on day 63 after the first injection. Between 29 July and 7 August 2020, Cohort 1b enrolled some 25 adults aged 18-55 years at one site in Boston, USA. Ad26.COV2.S was a replication-incompetent adenovirus type 26 vector that expressed a prefusion-stabilized SARS-CoV-2 spike protein derived from the original Wuhan strain. The study at large found these results: The authors noted that total T cell responses may have been underestimated by the TCR breadth and depth analyses. Spike-specific TCR breadth was higher in Ad26.COV2.S recipients than in placebo recipients (P = 0.0014). After vaccination, spike-specific CD8+ and CD4+ T cell responses were reported to show substantial breadth. Vaccine and placebo recipients had similar non-spike TCR breadth, a finding consistent with the vaccine containing only spike. The study lacked the statistical power to compare responses across vaccine doses or regimens.

Sequenced here: peripheral blood, sampled in a trial of Ad26.COV2.S vaccine versus placebo. The chain is encoded by TRBV2 joined to TRBJ1-6, with a tentative D gene TRBD1 over 5 matching bases. The origin of this receptor is a person between 18 and 59 years old who received the Ad26.COV2.S COVID-19 vaccine or a placebo. The nucleotide sequence reads TGTGCCAGCAGTGGGCAGGGACCCAATAATTCACCCCTCCACTTT. Protein translation: CASSGQGPNNSPLHF. The CDR3, completed at both ends by the reference TRBV2 and TRBJ1-6 genes, gives the full variable domain EPEVTQTPSHQVTQMGQEVILRCVPISNHLYFYWYRQILGQKVEFLVSFYNNEISEKSEIFDDQFSVERPDGSNFTLKIRSTKLEDSAMYFCASSGQGPNNSPLHFGNGTRLTVT.